Below are 8 T cell receptor beta chains sequenced from a single sample in a study of control samples from healthy donors and cancer patients. Method: immunoSEQ multiplex PCR; TCRdb's copy keeps in-frame clones and lacks some. The sample lists 170,000 or so clones, nearly 90% occurring once. Sequenced input: blood. The receptors come from a woman between 45 and 60 years old in good health.

The chain combines TRBV7-8 with TRBJ1-1; no clear D gene. Germline assignment: CDR1 SGHVS and CDR2 FQNEAQ. V was trimmed by 1 base and J by 10 bases, leaving 7 bases between them. The CDR3 loop spans 11 amino acids. CDR3 residues: CASSLGVAAFF. The CDR3 region has the DNA TGTGCCAGCAGCTTAGGGGTGGCAGCTTTCTTT.

V and J are TRBV5-8 and TRBJ2-5; D is possibly TRBD1 (6 bases). Germline-derived CDR1 and CDR2 are SGHTS and YDEGEE. The CDR3 runs 15 residues. V lost 5 bases and J 3 bases, leaving 17 bases between the germline ends. The DNA for the CDR3 is TGTGCCAGCAGACTCCGCCTAGGGGGAAAAGAGACCCAGTACTTC. This sequence encodes CASRLRLGGKETQYF.

This clone was seen once. The chain couples TRBV7-2 to TRBJ2-7; possibly TRBD2 for D (7 bases). V shed 2 bases and J shed 1 base, with 15 bases lying between them. Germline CDR1 and CDR2: SGHTA and FQGNSA. The CDR3 totals 16 residues. The CDR3 region is CASSLFGGRLSYEQYF. The CDR3 nucleotides are TGTGCCAGCAGCTTATTCGGGGGGCGTTTATCCTACGAGCAGTACTTC.

The chain employs TRBV28 and TRBJ1-6, with D perhaps matching TRBD1 (5 bases). The V end was cut by 6 bases, the J end by 6 bases, with 12 bases between. There are 14 residues in the CDR3. Germline V lookup: CDR1 MDHEN, CDR2 SYDVKM. CDR3 nucleotides: TGTGCCAGCAGGCCCGGGACTGTTAATTCACCCCTCCACTTT. Translation: CASRPGTVNSPLHF.

This clone showed up just once. This chain connects TRBV14 to TRBJ2-7; D ambiguous. V was pared by 2 bases and J by 3 bases, with 8 bases between. The CDR3 consists of 13 residues. In germline, CDR1 is SGHDN, CDR2 FVKESK. For the CDR3, the DNA is TGTGCCAGCAGCCAATCCGTCGTCTACGAGCAGTACTTC. Protein: CASSQSVVYEQYF. Full variable domain (remainder filled in from reference TRBV14 and TRBJ2-7): EAGVTQFPSHSVIEKGQTVTLRCDPISGHDNLYWYRRVMGKEIKFLLHFVKESKQDESGMPNNRFLAERTGGTYSTLKVQPAELEDSGVYFCASSQSVVYEQYFGPGTRLTVT.

This chain joins TRBV28 and TRBJ1-6; 9 nucleotides agree with TRBD1. With 6 bases clipped from V and 6 bases from J, the junction kept 6 bases outside the gene matches. This CDR3 has 15 residues. Germline V CDR1 and CDR2: MDHEN, SYDVKM. The CDR3 DNA sequence: TGTGCCAGCAGCCTCCGGGACAGGGTTAATTCACCCCTCCACTTT. Its translation: CASSLRDRVNSPLHF. Full variable domain (missing parts from reference TRBV28 and TRBJ1-6): DVKVTQSSRYLVKRTGEKVFLECVQDMDHENMFWYRQDPGLGLRLIYFSYDVKMKEKGDIPEGYSVSREKKERFSLILESASTNQTSMYLCASSLRDRVNSPLHFGNGTRLTVT.

This chain links TRBV24-1 with TRBJ2-3, with D unclear. The CDR3 sequence is 14 residues long. The V end lost 6 bases, the J end lost 6 bases, and 15 bases lay between the germline ends. The V gene's germline CDR1 is KGHDR and CDR2 SFDVKD. This CDR3 reads CATSWYGKTDTQYF. CDR3 sequence (DNA): TGTGCCACCAGTTGGTATGGGAAAACGGATACGCAGTATTTT.

V usage is TRBV2 and J usage is TRBJ1-1, with unresolved D. Per germline, CDR1 SNHLY and CDR2 FYNNEI. The CDR3 runs to 15 residues. V lost 8 bases, J lost 1 base, and 17 bases lay in between. In nucleotides, the CDR3 is TGTGCCAGCCCTGATATTGAACCGACGAACACTGAAGCTTTCTTT. It translates to CASPDIEPTNTEAFF.